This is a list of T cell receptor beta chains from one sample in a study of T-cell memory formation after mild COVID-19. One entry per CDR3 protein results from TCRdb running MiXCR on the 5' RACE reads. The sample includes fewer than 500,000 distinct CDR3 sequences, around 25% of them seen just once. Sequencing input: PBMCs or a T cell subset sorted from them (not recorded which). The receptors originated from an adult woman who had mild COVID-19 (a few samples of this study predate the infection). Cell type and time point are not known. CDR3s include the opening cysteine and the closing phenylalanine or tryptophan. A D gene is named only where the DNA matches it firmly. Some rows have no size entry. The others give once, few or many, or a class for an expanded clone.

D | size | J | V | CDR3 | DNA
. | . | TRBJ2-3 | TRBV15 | CATSRDTSTDTQYF | TGTGCCACCAGCAGGGATACTAGCACAGATACGCAGTATTTT
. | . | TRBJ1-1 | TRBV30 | CAWIRRRGTEAFF | TGTGCCTGGATTCGGCGGCGGGGAACTGAAGCTTTCTTT
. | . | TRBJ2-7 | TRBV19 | CASSINPRYEQYF | TGTGCCAGTAGTATTAATCCCCGCTACGAGCAGTACTTC
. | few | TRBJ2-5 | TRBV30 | CAWSVGRAETQYF | TGTGCCTGGAGTGTAGGCCGAGCGGAGACCCAGTACTTC
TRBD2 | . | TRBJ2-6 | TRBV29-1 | CSVVWGGTSGANVLTF | TGCAGCGTTGTATGGGGGGGTACCTCTGGGGCCAACGTCCTGACTTTC
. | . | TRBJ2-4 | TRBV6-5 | CASSPDSGAKNIQYF | TGTGCCAGCAGCCCGGACTCCGGGGCCAAAAACATTCAGTACTTC
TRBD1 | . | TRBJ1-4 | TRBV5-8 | CASSTGAPNEKLFF | TGTGCCAGCAGCACAGGGGCCCCAAATGAAAAACTGTTTTTT
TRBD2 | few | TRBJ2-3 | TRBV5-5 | CASSLAASGRTDTQYF | TGTGCCAGCAGCTTGGCGGCTAGCGGACGCACAGATACGCAGTATTTT
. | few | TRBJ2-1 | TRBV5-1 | CASSPLEYNEQFF | TGCGCCAGCAGCCCGCTAGAGTACAATGAGCAGTTCTTC
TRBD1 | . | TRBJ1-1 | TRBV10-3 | CAISEGTGGVETEAFF | TGTGCCATCAGTGAGGGGACAGGGGGTGTGGAGACTGAAGCTTTCTTT
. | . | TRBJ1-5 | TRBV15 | CATSRVRENQPQHF | TGTGCCACCAGCAGAGTAAGGGAGAATCAGCCCCAGCATTTT
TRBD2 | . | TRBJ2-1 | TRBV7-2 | CASSTSRTSGGPSSYNEQFF | TGTGCCAGCAGCACCTCAAGGACTAGCGGGGGGCCAAGCTCCTACAATGAGCAGTTCTTC
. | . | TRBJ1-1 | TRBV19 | CATRSRGTNTEAFF | TGTGCCACCCGTAGTCGGGGAACGAACACTGAAGCTTTCTTT
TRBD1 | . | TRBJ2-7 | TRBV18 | CASSVRDRGFLPSYEQYF | TGTGCCAGCTCAGTCCGGGACAGGGGGTTCCTCCCATCCTACGAGCAGTACTTC
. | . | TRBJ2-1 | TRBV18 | CASSPAGNGHEQFF | TGTGCCAGCTCACCAGCGGGAAATGGGCATGAGCAGTTCTTC
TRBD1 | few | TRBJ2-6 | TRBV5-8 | CASSLDPGTVDSGANVLTF | TGTGCCAGCAGCTTGGATCCCGGGACAGTCGACTCTGGGGCCAACGTCCTGACTTTC
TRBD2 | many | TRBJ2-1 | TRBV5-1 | CASSLGLAGRHNEQFF | TGCGCCAGCAGCTTGGGGCTAGCGGGGCGCCACAATGAGCAGTTCTTC